The rows below give T cell receptor beta chains drawn from one sample of a study of CD8+CD57+ T cells in acquired aplastic anemia. Via MiXCR, TCRdb re-called the reads, giving one row per CDR3 protein. The table includes 200,000 to 300,000 distinct CDR3 sequences, 65% to 90% detected once. Sequences were obtained from sorted CD4+, CD8+, or CD8+CD57+ T cells (not recorded which) from PBMCs. The origin of the receptors is a human donor with aplastic anemia. Each CDR3 is given with its conserved first and last residue. Clone size is stated in some rows and not others, as once, few, many or a class when expanded.

size | J | V | CDR3
. | TRBJ2-2 | TRBV9 | CASGLAGDVLYF
. | TRBJ2-3 | TRBV7-9 | CASSVGGHGTDTQYF
few | TRBJ1-2 | TRBV7-2 | CASSWGGGPNSGYTF
. | TRBJ1-2 | TRBV7-3 | CASSLTAIGSPLHTF
. | TRBJ1-2 | TRBV7-9 | CASSLGLEGYTF
. | TRBJ2-1 | TRBV7-4 | CASSVLGGLDNEQFF
. | TRBJ2-2 | TRBV2 | CASRGGGGTHGELFF
. | TRBJ1-1 | TRBV7-4 | CASSLGLGVTEAFF
. | TRBJ1-2 | TRBV6-4 | CASSQTQGNYGYTF
. | TRBJ1-2 | TRBV7-9 | CASSFQRGAENGYTF
. | TRBJ1-6 | TRBV6-5 | CASSGVDNSPLHF
. | TRBJ1-1 | TRBV5-1 | CASSLDGAKNTEAFF
few | TRBJ1-4 | TRBV29-1 | CSVGLGGEKLFF
. | TRBJ1-5 | TRBV6-5 | CASTLQGDQPQHF
. | TRBJ1-2 | TRBV7-9 | CASSLAGGDSYGYTF
. | TRBJ1-2 | TRBV5-4 | CASSFTSGYTF
. | TRBJ1-2 | TRBV29-1 | CSVDHGYYGYTF
. | TRBJ2-3 | TRBV5-1 | CASSLWVLHTQYF
. | TRBJ2-2 | TRBV7-8 | CASSLPRAEDTRELFF
few | TRBJ1-5 | TRBV7-2 | CASSLAGGADHGF
. | TRBJ1-5 | TRBV7-9 | CASSHAYSNHPHHF
. | TRBJ1-2 | TRBV7-2 | CASSLTGGGEYRYTF
once | TRBJ2-2 | TRBV9 | CASSSGSRGFTF
. | TRBJ2-2 | TRBV2 | CASRLTDRADGELFF
. | TRBJ1-2 | TRBV9 | CASSLARGGVTHGYTF
few | TRBJ2-3 | TRBV7-2 | CASSLVDGLEDTQYF
few | TRBJ1-1 | TRBV7-9 | CAGRGAGGANTEAFF
. | . | TRBV24-1 | CASWAGGTGTLFF
. | TRBJ2-3 | TRBV10-3 | CAISPSGRDTDTQYF
. | TRBJ1-1 | TRBV20-1 | CSASLAGRKDTEAFF
. | TRBJ2-3 | TRBV7-2 | CASSSAASAVKQHYF
. | TRBJ1-5 | TRBV7-9 | CAGQEARENQPFGF
many | TRBJ2-7 | TRBV7-9 | CASSHPVMDEQYF
. | TRBJ2-1 | TRBV7-7 | CASSLSRAGDEQFF
. | TRBJ2-3 | TRBV2 | CATTTGVTEATLCF
. | TRBJ2-1 | TRBV7-9 | CASRGAGVSSYEQFF
. | TRBJ2-3 | TRBV15 | CASSWGGSQDTQYF
once | TRBJ2-1 | TRBV7-6 | CASSLPHGTKEQFF
. | TRBJ1-1 | TRBV7-9 | CASSLVPGELIDGFF
few | TRBJ2-1 | TRBV6-4 | CASCQSGGSDEQFF
. | TRBJ2-7 | TRBV15 | CATSRDRGTSSEQYF
. | TRBJ2-7 | TRBV9 | CASSVGTGAYEQYF
. | TRBJ1-2 | TRBV5-6 | CASSLARDYGYTF
few | TRBJ1-1 | TRBV29-1 | CSFVGGFTEAFF
. | TRBJ2-1 | TRBV7-9 | CASSLRTGDHTDTQFF
many | TRBJ1-1 | TRBV27 | CASSPLTGGVNTEAFF
. | TRBJ1-4 | TRBV7-9 | CASSLLPGGLICGKLFF
few | TRBJ2-3 | TRBV25-1 | CASSEVGMDTQYF
. | TRBJ2-1 | TRBV5-5 | CASSLLDPGGNEQFF
. | TRBJ2-3 | TRBV7-3 | CASSLERGADTESF
. | TRBJ1-1 | TRBV5-6 | CASSEARQGFTEAFF
. | TRBJ2-3 | TRBV7-9 | CASSLAGGPGAKDF
once | TRBJ1-1 | TRBV7-8 | CAGSFHPTGTALSFF
. | TRBJ2-3 | TRBV5-1 | CASSLEAGGPNTQYF
. | TRBJ1-1 | TRBV7-8 | CASSLEVTADTQAFF
. | TRBJ2-2 | TRBV7-9 | CASSFERGELFF